This section outlines one T cell receptor (beta chain) sequence together with its context. Ipilimumab, 1 mg/kg, started 14 to 28 days after autologous transplant. V trimming: 5 bases; J trimming: 9 bases; junction bases outside the gene matches: 10. The germline V gene encodes CDR1 MDHEN and CDR2 SYDVKM. The CDR3 totals 15 residues. These data belong to a study of ipilimumab plus nivolumab after autologous stem cell transplantation. TCRdb keeps only in-frame clones here, not all; method: immunoSEQ multiplex PCR. Here the sample spans some 9,300 clones, over 60% being singletons. The chain links TRBV28 to TRBJ1-6, with TRBD1 identical over 7 bases. This clonotype originated in a female donor with multiple myeloma. The sequenced sample was PBMCs, obtained in a trial of ipilimumab plus nivolumab as post-transplant consolidation. CDR3 coding DNA: TGTGCCAGCAGTCCAGCCGGACAGGCGCTTTCACCCCTCCACTTT. This gives the protein CASSPAGQALSPLHF.